Shown below are 2 T cell receptor beta chains from a single sample sequenced in a study of shared clonotypes between healthy human individuals. Only in-frame clones appear in the TCRdb table, and some are missing; sequencing was by immunoSEQ multiplex PCR. The sample includes approximately 1.5 million clones, approximately 98% of them seen just once. Sequenced input: naive CD4+ T cells sorted from blood. The sample's subset: CD45RA+ positively selected. These receptors all come from a man aged 25-45 years in good health.

The V call is TRBV5-1, the J call TRBJ2-2; the D is unclear. This CDR3 has 15 amino acids. Trimming stripped 0 bases from V and 4 bases from J, with 10 bases between. The germline V gene encodes CDR1 SGHRS and CDR2 YFSETQ. CDR3 region: CASSLGPPTTGELFF. Here the CDR3 DNA reads TGCGCCAGCAGCTTGGGACCGCCCACCACCGGGGAGCTGTTTTTT.

The chain carries TRBV5-1 and TRBJ2-1, with 8 bases matching TRBD2. V was clipped by 0 bases and J by 2 bases; unmatched bases: 4. Germline V gene lookup returns CDR1 SGHRS and CDR2 YFSETQ. The CDR3 runs 16 residues. The DNA for the CDR3 is TGCGCCAGCAGCTTGGTAGCGGGGACCACCTACAATGAGCAGTTCTTC. It codes for CASSLVAGTTYNEQFF.